This paragraph reports one T cell receptor beta chain. This CDR3 is 14 amino acids long. V was clipped by 8 bases and J by 6 bases, with 19 bases between them. Germline V lookup: CDR1 MGHRA, CDR2 YSYEKL. Per the original data handling: How many nucleated cells were present was estimated from reference gene primer amplification. TCRdb's copy holds only in-frame clones and misses some; the assay was immunoSEQ multiplex PCR. V, J and clone size are taken as reported in that table, and D and trimming were inferred from the DNA itself. The sample comprises about 260,000 clones, 75% to 90% of which are singletons, and roughly 3.3% rests with the top ten. This sample was taken from a study of blood T cell repertoires in COVID-19. Study context: Acute and convalescent COVID-19 specimens originated in the United States, Italy and Spain. PBMCs, B-cell-depleted T cells, or T cells provided the cDNA or gDNA that made up the material.

The specimen was peripheral blood. This receptor was identified in a woman aged 40 to 55 with acute or convalescent COVID-19. This chain uses TRBV4-1 with TRBJ1-2, with D tentatively TRBD1 (5 bases). In DNA form, the CDR3 reads TGCGCCAGCCGTCTCAAGACAGAAATCCATGGCTACACCTTC. Protein product: CASRLKTEIHGYTF.